Below, 23 T cell receptor beta chains from the same sample are listed, as sequenced in a study of cytomegalovirus exposure and HLA in healthy donors. The primer mix had 60 Vbeta and 13 Jbeta primers. This table comes from immunoSEQ multiplex PCR, and its TCRdb copy is limited to in-frame clones, with some not included. The data show about 180,000 clones, less than 90% seen once. Sequencing was carried out using PBMCs. These receptors came from a girl aged 5 to 17 in good health and CMV-seropositive.

The gene calls are TRBV30 and TRBJ1-2; no clear D gene. V shed 0 bases and J shed 2 bases, with 7 bases lying between them. The CDR3 has 13 residues. Per the germline V gene, CDR1 is GTSNPN and CDR2 is SVGIG (reference sequence). This CDR3 reads CAWSVNSNYGYTF. Here the CDR3 DNA reads TGTGCCTGGAGTGTAAACAGCAACTATGGCTACACCTTC.

V usage is TRBV30 and J usage is TRBJ1-2, with TRBD1 matching over 8 bases. V shed 5 bases, J shed 4 bases, and the junction held 6 bases outside the gene matches. Germline CDR1 GTSNPN, CDR2 SVGIG (reference sequence). This CDR3 region has 13 residues. CDR3 DNA sequence: TGTGCCTGGGGACAGGGATTAAGCTATGGCTACACCTTC. Protein: CAWGQGLSYGYTF.

The genes are TRBV6-1 and TRBJ1-2; weak D call: TRBD1 (6 bases). The germline V gene encodes CDR1 MNHNS and CDR2 SASEGT. This CDR3 has 17 amino acids. Trimming stripped 2 bases from V and 1 base from J, with 17 bases between. This CDR3 is CASSEQHGGAVNYGYTF. In DNA, the CDR3 is TGTGCCAGCAGTGAACAGCACGGGGGGGCTGTTAACTATGGCTACACCTTC.

V and J are TRBV4-2 and TRBJ2-1; 9 bases line up with TRBD2. This CDR3 has 19 residues. Germline V gene lookup returns CDR1 LGHNA and CDR2 YNFKEQ. J gave up 8 bases and V 0 bases, and 17 bases lay outside the gene matches. As DNA, the CDR3 is TGTGCCAGCAGCCAAGATCTAGAGGGGCTAGCGGGAACCTCGGATGAGCAGTTCTTC. Protein product: CASSQDLEGLAGTSDEQFF.

V gene TRBV30 combines with J gene TRBJ2-2; 7 positions match TRBD2. J gave up 7 bases and V 2 bases, and 16 bases lay outside the gene matches. CDR1 is GTSNPN and CDR2 is SVGIG in the germline V gene (reference sequence). CDR3 length: 17 amino acids. Written as DNA, the CDR3 is TGTGCCTGGAGTCTAGAGGCCCCGGGACTACCCGGCGGGGAGCTGTTTTTT. Its protein product is CAWSLEAPGLPGGELFF. Variable domain in full (rest from reference TRBV30 and TRBJ2-2): SQTIHQWPATLVQPVGSPLSLECTVEGTSNPNLYWYRQAAGRGLQLLFYSVGIGQISSEVPQNLSASRPQDRQFILSSKKLLLSDSGFYLCAWSLEAPGLPGGELFFGEGSRLTVL.

The CDR3 sequence is CASSQELFTGELFF. The CDR3, as DNA: TGCGCCAGCAGCCAAGAACTATTCACCGGGGAGCTGTTTTTT. The chain joins TRBV4-3 to TRBJ2-2; D is undetermined. The CDR3 covers 14 residues. The germline CDR1 and CDR2 sequences are LGHNA and YSLEER. Between the trimmed V and J ends, which lost 0 bases and 4 bases, there was a span of 6 bases.

The chain combines TRBV5-4 with TRBJ1-3; the D is unclear. The germline V and J ends were trimmed by 0 bases and 0 bases, with 7 bases remaining between them. This CDR3 is 15 amino acids long. Germline V gene sequence: CDR1 SGHNT, CDR2 YYREEE (reference sequence). CDR3 loop: CASSLDGGSGNTIYF. The CDR3 bases are TGTGCCAGCAGCTTGGATGGCGGCTCTGGAAACACCATATATTTT.

The V call is TRBV6-5, the J call TRBJ2-3; 10 nucleotides agree with TRBD1. This CDR3 contains 15 residues. The V segment lost 5 bases and the J segment 6 bases; nucleotides outside the gene matches: 8. The germline V gene has CDR1 MNHEY and CDR2 SVGAGI. CDR3 nucleotides: TGTGCCAGCAGTGGGGACAGGGGTGAGGTGGATACGCAGTATTTT. Protein sequence: CASSGDRGEVDTQYF.

The J gene is TRBJ1-3, the V gene TRBV9, with TRBD1 matching over 7 bases. V lost 0 bases, J lost 4 bases, and 4 bases stayed unmatched. Germline V gene sequence: CDR1 SGDLS, CDR2 YYNGEE. The CDR3 is 15 amino acids. The CDR3 here is CASSVGGTVGNTIYF. The CDR3 region has the DNA TGTGCCAGCAGCGTAGGAGGGACAGTAGGAAACACCATATATTTT.

This chain joins TRBV5-4 and TRBJ2-3, with 8 bases lining up with TRBD2. The V segment lost 4 bases and the J segment 3 bases; nucleotides outside the gene matches: 13. Germline CDR1 is SGHNT and CDR2 is YYREEE (reference sequence). The CDR3 loop spans 17 amino acids. CDR3 DNA sequence: TGTGCCAGCAGCCCGGGGGGGAGGATTAGGGGGACAGATACGCAGTATTTT. Translated: CASSPGGRIRGTDTQYF.

The V gene is TRBV18, the J gene TRBJ1-2, with 8 bases that match TRBD1. J gave up 8 bases and V 3 bases, and 11 bases lay outside the gene matches. Germline CDR1 KGHSH, CDR2 LQKENI. The CDR3 loop spans 15 amino acids. CDR3 residues: CASSPVFQGARGYTF. CDR3 sequence (DNA): TGTGCCAGCTCACCGGTTTTTCAGGGGGCACGGGGCTACACCTTC.

The chain uses TRBV19 and TRBJ2-1; TRBD2 matches at 8 bases. Germline assignment: CDR1 LNHDA and CDR2 SQIVND (reference sequence). Trimming took 5 bases from V and 1 from J; bases not matched to a gene: 7. This CDR3 has 16 residues. CDR3: CASSEQSGRSYNEQFF. In nucleotides, the CDR3 is TGTGCCAGTAGTGAACAGAGCGGGAGATCCTACAATGAGCAGTTCTTC.

V usage is TRBV6-1 and J usage is TRBJ2-7, with 10 bases matching TRBD1. V lost 10 bases and J lost 8; bases outside the gene matches: 17. The CDR3 contains 15 residues. Germline loops: CDR1 MNHNS, CDR2 SASEGT. CDR3 DNA sequence: TGTGCCATCCCTTCCTCGGACAGGGGGATTGATAAGCAGTACTTC. This gives the protein CAIPSSDRGIDKQYF.

V is TRBV14 and J is TRBJ2-3; the D is unclear. The CDR3 runs to 14 residues. The germline CDR1 and CDR2 sequences are SGHDN and FVKESK. The V end lost 0 bases, the J end lost 1 base, and 5 bases lay between the germline ends. This chain's CDR3 is CASSQEARTDTQYF. CDR3 bases: TGTGCCAGCAGCCAAGAAGCCCGCACAGATACGCAGTATTTT.

This rearrangement joins TRBV4-1 to TRBJ2-7, with a possible D match to TRBD1 (6 bases). Germline V gene sequence: CDR1 MGHRA, CDR2 YSYEKL. This CDR3 contains 15 residues. The germline V and J ends were trimmed by 4 bases and 0 bases, with 13 bases remaining between them. CDR3 amino acids: CASSPGGGVSYEQYF. CDR3 DNA: TGCGCCAGCAGCCCTGGGGGCGGCGTCTCCTACGAGCAGTACTTC.

This clone has just a few counts. The V and J genes are TRBV30 and TRBJ1-1; weak D call: TRBD1 (5 bases). With 4 bases removed from V and 6 bases from J, the gap between germline ends came to 12 bases. Germline-derived CDR1 and CDR2 are GTSNPN and SVGIG (reference sequence). The CDR3 contains 12 residues. The CDR3 bases are TGTGCCTGGACAAAGGGGTGGTCTGAAGCTTTCTTT. Its translation is CAWTKGWSEAFF.

The chain carries TRBV13 and TRBJ2-6; 9 bases map to TRBD2. Unmatched junction bases numbered 13, after V lost 0 bases and J lost 1 base. The CDR3 covers 21 residues. CDR1 and CDR2 (germline): PRHDT, FYEKMQ (reference sequence). CDR3 sequence reads: CASSLGGLVAGVGSGANVLTF. In DNA form, the CDR3 reads TGTGCCAGCAGCTTAGGGGGGTTGGTAGCGGGAGTGGGGTCTGGGGCCAACGTCCTGACTTTC.

This clone occurred once. V is TRBV11-2 and J is TRBJ2-7; no reliable D call. Trimming took 1 base from V and 0 from J, leaving 4 bases between them. The V gene's germline CDR1 is SGHAT and CDR2 FQNNGV. This CDR3 has 13 amino acids. The DNA for the CDR3 is TGTGCCAGCAGCTTAGCGGGCTCCTACGAGCAGTACTTC. It yields the protein CASSLAGSYEQYF.

The DNA for the CDR3 is TGTGCCAGCAACGTCGGGGGTCGGACCCAGTACTTC. Amino acid sequence: CASNVGGRTQYF. The chain uses TRBV2 and TRBJ2-5; possibly TRBD2 for D (6 bases). V lost 7 bases to trimming and J lost 7 bases, with 13 bases between them. Germline V gives CDR1 SNHLY, CDR2 FYNNEI. This CDR3 has 12 amino acids.

The V gene is TRBV4-1, the J gene TRBJ2-7, with D hard to call. The CDR3 is 13 amino acids. V lost 4 bases, J lost 3 bases, and 10 bases lay in between. Per the germline V gene, CDR1 is MGHRA and CDR2 is YSYEKL. CDR3 protein: CASSPPNSYEQYF. In nucleotides, the CDR3 is TGCGCCAGCAGCCCTCCTAATAGCTACGAGCAGTACTTC.

The rearrangement joins TRBV30 to TRBJ1-2, with TRBD1 as a possible D gene (6 bases). The CDR3 has 12 residues. The ends were cut back, 4 bases at V and 6 bases at J, with 12 bases in the middle. Per the germline V gene, CDR1 is GTSNPN and CDR2 is SVGIG (reference sequence). In DNA form, the CDR3 reads TGTGCCTGGATTTGGGGGCCGGATGGCTACACCTTC. This translates into CAWIWGPDGYTF. Complete variable domain (other parts from reference TRBV30 and TRBJ1-2): SQTIHQWPATLVQPVGSPLSLECTVEGTSNPNLYWYRQAAGRGLQLLFYSVGIGQISSEVPQNLSASRPQDRQFILSSKKLLLSDSGFYLCAWIWGPDGYTFGSGTRLTVV.

This chain joins TRBV7-6 and TRBJ1-5; 7 bases are a match to TRBD1. Trimming removed 0 bases from V and 7 bases from J; junction bases left unmatched: 18. Germline CDR1 and CDR2: SGHVS and FNYEAQ. The CDR3 runs to 19 residues. The CDR3: CASSLAPVLDRVGGQPQHF. Written as DNA, the CDR3 is TGTGCCAGCAGCTTAGCCCCCGTCCTCGACAGGGTGGGCGGACAGCCCCAGCATTTT.

This sequence joins TRBV15 and TRBJ1-3; TRBD1 matches 8 bases. Germline V CDR1 and CDR2: LNHNV, YYDKDF (reference sequence). The CDR3 contains 15 residues. V lost 0 bases, J lost 4 bases, and 2 bases stayed unmatched. The DNA of the CDR3 is TGTGCCACCAGCAGAGACAGGGGGCGAGGAAACACCATATATTTT. It specifies CATSRDRGRGNTIYF.